This is a list of T cell receptor beta chains from one sample in a study of glioma-infiltrating T cells after dendritic cell vaccination. Sequencing used immunoSEQ multiplex PCR; TCRdb keeps in-frame clones, though not all of them. The table includes about 38,000 clones, approximately 84% detected once. Sequencing was performed on blood, taken before dendritic cell vaccination. The receptors come from a human donor with glioblastoma. Each CDR3 is given with its conserved first and last residue. The D gene is left open where the match is weak. Only some rows state a clone size, as once, few, many or a class for expanded clones.

CASSAGTSRYYEQYF	TGTGCCAGCAGTGCGGGGACTAGCCGTTACTACGAGCAGTACTTC	15	-	TRBV2	TRBJ2-7	TRBD2
CASRLYRETEAFF	TGTGCCAGCAGGTTGTATCGGGAGACTGAAGCTTTCTTT	13	-	TRBV7-2	TRBJ1-1	-
CASSPGGTGEKTQYF	TGTGCCAGCAGCCCCGGAGGGACAGGGGAAAAGACCCAGTACTTC	15	few	TRBV7-2	TRBJ2-5	TRBD1
CASSILTGELFF	TGTGCCAGCAGTATCCTCACCGGGGAGCTGTTTTTT	12	-	TRBV2	TRBJ2-2	-
CASSLNRDLTGELFF	TGTGCCAGCAGCCTAAACAGGGATCTTACCGGGGAGCTGTTTTTT	15	-	TRBV11-2	TRBJ2-2	-
CASSQDGAVRGVSYEQYF	TGTGCCAGCAGCCAAGATGGGGCCGTGCGGGGGGTTTCCTACGAGCAGTACTTC	18	-	TRBV4-2	TRBJ2-7	TRBD2
CASSPGLAGGYSYEQYF	TGTGCCAGCAGCCCGGGACTAGCGGGGGGGTACTCCTACGAGCAGTACTTC	17	-	TRBV5-4	TRBJ2-7	TRBD2
CASSEAAFGSGYEQYF	TGTGCCAGCAGTGAAGCAGCGTTTGGGAGCGGCTACGAGCAGTACTTC	16	-	TRBV6-1	TRBJ2-7	-
CASYSGGAADTQYF	TGTGCCAGCTATAGCGGGGGGGCAGCAGATACGCAGTATTTT	14	-	TRBV6-1	TRBJ2-3	TRBD2
CASSLVAGANTDTQYF	TGTGCCAGCAGCTTAGTGGCGGGGGCGAACACAGATACGCAGTATTTT	16	-	TRBV13	TRBJ2-3	-
CATKQSEAFF	TGTGCCACAAAACAGAGTGAAGCTTTCTTT	10	-	TRBV28	TRBJ1-1	-
CASSQDMAGNYEQYF	TGCGCCAGCAGCCAAGATATGGCAGGAAACTACGAGCAGTACTTC	15	-	TRBV4-3	TRBJ2-7	-
CASTLRGQDTDTQYF	TGTGCCAGCACCCTAAGGGGACAGGACACAGATACGCAGTATTTT	15	-	TRBV9	TRBJ2-3	TRBD1
CASSQGRSTRSSSYNEQFF	TGTGCCAGCAGCCAAGGAAGGTCTACGCGCTCTAGCTCCTACAATGAGCAGTTCTTC	19	-	TRBV4-2	TRBJ2-1	-
CASSKEGQEQVYEQYF	TGTGCCAGCAGCAAAGAAGGACAGGAACAAGTCTACGAGCAGTACTTC	16	-	TRBV21-1	TRBJ2-7	-
CASNETTGYEYEQYF	TGCGCCAGCAATGAAACGACAGGGTATGAATACGAGCAGTACTTC	15	-	TRBV4-3	TRBJ2-7	TRBD1
CASSLGQGELNEQFF	TGTGCCAGCAGCTTAGGACAGGGAGAGCTCAATGAGCAGTTCTTC	15	-	TRBV7-9	TRBJ2-1	TRBD1
CAIKRQGGDNEQFF	TGTGCCATCAAACGACAGGGGGGAGACAATGAGCAGTTCTTC	14	-	TRBV10-3	TRBJ2-1	TRBD1
CASSDLAGFADTQYF	TGTGCCAGCAGTGACCTAGCGGGGTTCGCGGATACGCAGTATTTT	15	-	TRBV2	TRBJ2-3	TRBD2
CASSRRTGWYGETQYF	TGTGCCAGCAGCCGACGGACAGGGTGGTATGGGGAGACCCAGTACTTC	16	-	TRBV11-3	TRBJ2-5	TRBD1